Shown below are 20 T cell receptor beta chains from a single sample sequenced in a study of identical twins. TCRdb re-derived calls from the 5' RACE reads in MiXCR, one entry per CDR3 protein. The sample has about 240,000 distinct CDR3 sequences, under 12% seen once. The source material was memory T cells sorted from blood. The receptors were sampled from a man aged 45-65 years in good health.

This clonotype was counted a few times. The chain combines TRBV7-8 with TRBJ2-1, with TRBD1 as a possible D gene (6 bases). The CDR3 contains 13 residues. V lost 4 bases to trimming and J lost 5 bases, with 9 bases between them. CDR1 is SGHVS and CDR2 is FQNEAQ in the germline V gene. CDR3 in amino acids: CASSSTGNNEQFF. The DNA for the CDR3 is TGTGCCAGCAGCTCAACAGGGAACAATGAGCAGTTCTTC.

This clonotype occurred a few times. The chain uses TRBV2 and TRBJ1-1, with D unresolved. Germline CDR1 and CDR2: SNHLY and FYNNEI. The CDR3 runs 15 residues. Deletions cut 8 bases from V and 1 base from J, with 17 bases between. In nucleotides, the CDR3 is TGTGCCAGCTGTCTATCAGAGGAATGGAACACTGAAGCTTTCTTT. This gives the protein CASCLSEEWNTEAFF.

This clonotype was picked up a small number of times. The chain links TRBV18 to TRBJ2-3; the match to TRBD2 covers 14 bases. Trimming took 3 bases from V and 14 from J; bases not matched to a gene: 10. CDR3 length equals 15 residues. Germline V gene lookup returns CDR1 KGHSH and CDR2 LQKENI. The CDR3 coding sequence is TGTGCCAGCTCACCTTCCGGGACTAGCGGGAGTATCTGGTATTTT. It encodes CASSPSGTSGSIWYF.

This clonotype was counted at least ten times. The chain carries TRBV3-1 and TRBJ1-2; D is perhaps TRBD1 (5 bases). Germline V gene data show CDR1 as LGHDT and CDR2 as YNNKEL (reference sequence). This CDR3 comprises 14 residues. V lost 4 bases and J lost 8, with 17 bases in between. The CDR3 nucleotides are TGTGCCAGCAGCCTGCCCGGGACGGGTGAGGGCTACACCTTC. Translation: CASSLPGTGEGYTF.

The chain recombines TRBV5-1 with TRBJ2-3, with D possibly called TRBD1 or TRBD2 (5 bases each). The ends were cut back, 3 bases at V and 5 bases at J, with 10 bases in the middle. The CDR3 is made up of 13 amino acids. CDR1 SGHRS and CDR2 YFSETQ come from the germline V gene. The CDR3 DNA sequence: TGCGCCAGCAGCTCCCTTGGGGGAGATACGCAGTATTTT. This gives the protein CASSSLGGDTQYF. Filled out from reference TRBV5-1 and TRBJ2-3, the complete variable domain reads KAGVTQTPRYLIKTRGQQVTLSCSPISGHRSVSWYQQTPGQGLQFLFEYFSETQRNKGNFPGRFSGRQFSNSRSEMNVSTLELGDSALYLCASSSLGGDTQYFGPGTRLTVL.

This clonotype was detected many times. CDR3 nucleotides: TGCGCCAGCAGCCAAGAAAGGTTGAGCTCCTACAATGAGCAGTTCTTC. Translating it yields CASSQERLSSYNEQFF. The rearrangement joins TRBV4-3 to TRBJ2-1; D uncertain. CDR1 and CDR2 from the germline V gene are LGHNA and YSLEER. The CDR3 contains 16 residues. Trimming cost V 0 bases and J 0 bases, with 9 bases left between them.

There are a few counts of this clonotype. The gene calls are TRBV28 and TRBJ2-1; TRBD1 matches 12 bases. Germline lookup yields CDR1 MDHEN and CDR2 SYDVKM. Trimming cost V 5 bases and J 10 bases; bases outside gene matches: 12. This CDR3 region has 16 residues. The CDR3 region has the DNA TGTGCCAGCAGTCCATCCGGGGGACAGGGGGCAGGCGAGCAGTTCTTC. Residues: CASSPSGGQGAGEQFF.

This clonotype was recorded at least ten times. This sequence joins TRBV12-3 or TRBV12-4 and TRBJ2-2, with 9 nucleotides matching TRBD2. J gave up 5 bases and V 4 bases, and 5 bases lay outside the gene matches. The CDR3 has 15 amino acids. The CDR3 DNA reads TGTGCCAGCAGTTCGCGGGAGGGCGGAACCGGGGAGCTGTTTTTT. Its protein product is CASSSREGGTGELFF.

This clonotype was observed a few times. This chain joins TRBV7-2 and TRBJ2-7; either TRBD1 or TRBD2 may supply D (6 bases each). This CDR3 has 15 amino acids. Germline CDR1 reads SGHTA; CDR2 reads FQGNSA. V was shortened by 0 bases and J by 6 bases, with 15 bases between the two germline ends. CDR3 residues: CASSLAARGGGEQYF. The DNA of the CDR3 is TGTGCCAGCAGCTTAGCGGCAAGAGGGGGAGGCGAGCAGTACTTC.

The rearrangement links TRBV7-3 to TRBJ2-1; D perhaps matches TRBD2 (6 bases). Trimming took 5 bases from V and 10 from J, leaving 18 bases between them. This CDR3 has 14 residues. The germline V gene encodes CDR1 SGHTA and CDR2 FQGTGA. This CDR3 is CASSLSGPTQEQFF. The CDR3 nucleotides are TGTGCCAGCAGCCTTAGCGGCCCGACGCAAGAGCAGTTCTTC.

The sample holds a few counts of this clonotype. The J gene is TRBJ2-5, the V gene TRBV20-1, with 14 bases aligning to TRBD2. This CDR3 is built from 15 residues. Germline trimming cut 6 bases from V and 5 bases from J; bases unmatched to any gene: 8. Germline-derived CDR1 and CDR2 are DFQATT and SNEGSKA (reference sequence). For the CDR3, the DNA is TGCAGTGCAACGGGACTAGCGGGGGTCTCGGAGACCCAGTACTTC. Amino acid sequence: CSATGLAGVSETQYF.

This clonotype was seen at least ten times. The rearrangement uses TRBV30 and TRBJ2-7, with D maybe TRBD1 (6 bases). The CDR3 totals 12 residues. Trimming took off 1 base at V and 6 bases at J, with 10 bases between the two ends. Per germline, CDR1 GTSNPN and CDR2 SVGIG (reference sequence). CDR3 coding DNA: TGTGCCTGGAGTGCGGACAGCGGCGAGCAGTACTTC. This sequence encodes CAWSADSGEQYF.

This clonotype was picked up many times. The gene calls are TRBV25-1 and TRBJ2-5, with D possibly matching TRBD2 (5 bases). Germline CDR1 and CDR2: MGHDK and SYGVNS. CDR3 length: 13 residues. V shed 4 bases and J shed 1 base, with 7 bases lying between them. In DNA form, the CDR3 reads TGTGCCAGCAGTGGGGAGTTCCAAGAGACCCAGTACTTC. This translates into CASSGEFQETQYF. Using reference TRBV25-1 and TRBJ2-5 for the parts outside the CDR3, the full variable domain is EADIYQTPRYLVIGTGKKITLECSQTMGHDKMYWYQQDPGMELHLIHYSYGVNSTEKGDLSSESTVSRIRTEHFPLTLESARPSHTSQYLCASSGEFQETQYFGPGTRLLVL.

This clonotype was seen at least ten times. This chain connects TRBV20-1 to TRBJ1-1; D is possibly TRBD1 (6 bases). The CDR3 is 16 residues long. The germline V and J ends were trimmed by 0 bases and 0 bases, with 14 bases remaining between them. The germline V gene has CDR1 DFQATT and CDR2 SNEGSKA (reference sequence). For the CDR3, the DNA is TGCAGTGCTAGAGATCAAGGGGGGCTCATGAACACTGAAGCTTTCTTT. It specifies CSARDQGGLMNTEAFF.

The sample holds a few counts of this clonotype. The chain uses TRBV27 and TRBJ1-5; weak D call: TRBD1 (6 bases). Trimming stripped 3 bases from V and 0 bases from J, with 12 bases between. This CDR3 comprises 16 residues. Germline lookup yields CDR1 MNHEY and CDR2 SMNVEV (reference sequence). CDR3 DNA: TGTGCCAGCAGTTTTCAGGGGCCCTTTAGCAATCAGCCCCAGCATTTT. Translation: CASSFQGPFSNQPQHF.

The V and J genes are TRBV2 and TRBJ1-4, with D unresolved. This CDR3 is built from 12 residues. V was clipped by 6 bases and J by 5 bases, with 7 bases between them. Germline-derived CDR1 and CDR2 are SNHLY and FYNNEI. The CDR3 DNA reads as TGTGCCAGCAGGGGGATAAATGAAAAACTGTTTTTT. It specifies CASRGINEKLFF.

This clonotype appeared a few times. This CDR3 is CASSLGSGYTGELFF. The CDR3 coding sequence is TGTGCCAGCAGTTTGGGGTCGGGGTACACCGGGGAGCTGTTTTTT. This chain connects TRBV12-3 or TRBV12-4 to TRBJ2-2; tentative D call: TRBD2 (5 bases). V was shortened by 3 bases and J by 3 bases, with 11 bases between the two germline ends. The CDR3 covers 15 residues.

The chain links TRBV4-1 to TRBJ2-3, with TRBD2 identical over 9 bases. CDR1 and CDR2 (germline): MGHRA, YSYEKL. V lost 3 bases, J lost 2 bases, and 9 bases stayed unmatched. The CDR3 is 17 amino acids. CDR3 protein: CASSQDQTSGDTDTQYF. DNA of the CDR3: TGCGCCAGCAGCCAGGACCAGACTAGCGGAGACACAGATACGCAGTATTTT.

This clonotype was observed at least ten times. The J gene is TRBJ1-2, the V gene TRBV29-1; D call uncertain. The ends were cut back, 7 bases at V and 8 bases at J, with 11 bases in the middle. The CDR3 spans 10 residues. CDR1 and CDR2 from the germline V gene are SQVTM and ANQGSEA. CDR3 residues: CSAGDSGYTF. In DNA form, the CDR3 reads TGCAGCGCTGGGGATTCCGGCTACACCTTC. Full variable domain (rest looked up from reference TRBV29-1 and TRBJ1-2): SAVISQKPSRDICQRGTSLTIQCQVDSQVTMMFWYRQQPGQSLTLIATANQGSEATYESGFVIDKFPISRPNLTFSTLTVSNMSPEDSSIYLCSAGDSGYTFGSGTRLTVV.

The CDR3 region is CASSLFLGDAYEQYF. CDR3 DNA sequence: TGTGCCAGCAGCCTCTTTTTAGGGGATGCCTACGAGCAGTACTTC. J is TRBJ2-7 and V is TRBV7-3, with D perhaps matching TRBD1 (5 bases). Per the germline V gene, CDR1 is SGHTA and CDR2 is FQGTGA. CDR3 length equals 15 residues. V was pared by 5 bases and J by 2 bases, with 16 bases between.